The present T cell receptor (beta chain) was sequenced within a study of shared clonotypes between healthy human individuals. Trimming took off 8 bases at V and 0 bases at J, with 14 bases between the two ends. The CDR3 sequence is 15 residues long. In germline, CDR1 is MDHEN, CDR2 SYDVKM. The repertoire was sequenced with immunoSEQ multiplex PCR; TCRdb's copy has only in-frame clones and lacks some. The data contain roughly 2 million clones, roughly 96% of them singletons. What was sequenced was naive CD4+ T cells sorted from blood. Subset reported: CD45RA+ positively selected. This clonotype was sampled from a man aged 18 to 29 in good health. This chain connects TRBV28 to TRBJ1-5; no firm D call. The CDR3 is CASRRGGISNQPQHF. The CDR3 bases are TGTGCCAGCCGGCGTGGAGGGATTAGCAATCAGCCCCAGCATTTT. Drawing the rest from reference TRBV28 and TRBJ1-5, the complete variable domain is DVKVTQSSRYLVKRTGEKVFLECVQDMDHENMFWYRQDPGLGLRLIYFSYDVKMKEKGDIPEGYSVSREKKERFSLILESASTNQTSMYLCASRRGGISNQPQHFGDGTRLSIL.